This entry features one T cell receptor beta chain sequence. The data were taken from a study of blood T cell repertoires in COVID-19. Germline assignment: CDR1 MNHEY and CDR2 SVGAGI. There are 16 residues in the CDR3. V trimming: 2 bases; J trimming: 0 bases; junction bases outside the gene matches: 1. Original data processing: The assay estimated nucleated cells by amplifying reference gene primers. Assay used: immunoSEQ multiplex PCR; TCRdb lists only in-frame clones, some missing. The DNA was the basis for D and trimming; V, J and clone size are from that table. The sample has 250,000 or so clones; under 85% are singletons.

The TCR sequence derives from a man younger than 45 who had recovered from COVID-19. This rearrangement joins TRBV6-5 to TRBJ1-4, with 9 positions matching TRBD1. The sample was peripheral blood. The CDR3 coding sequence is TGTGCCAGCAGTTACCGGACAGGGGCAACTAATGAAAAACTGTTTTTT. Amino acids: CASSYRTGATNEKLFF.